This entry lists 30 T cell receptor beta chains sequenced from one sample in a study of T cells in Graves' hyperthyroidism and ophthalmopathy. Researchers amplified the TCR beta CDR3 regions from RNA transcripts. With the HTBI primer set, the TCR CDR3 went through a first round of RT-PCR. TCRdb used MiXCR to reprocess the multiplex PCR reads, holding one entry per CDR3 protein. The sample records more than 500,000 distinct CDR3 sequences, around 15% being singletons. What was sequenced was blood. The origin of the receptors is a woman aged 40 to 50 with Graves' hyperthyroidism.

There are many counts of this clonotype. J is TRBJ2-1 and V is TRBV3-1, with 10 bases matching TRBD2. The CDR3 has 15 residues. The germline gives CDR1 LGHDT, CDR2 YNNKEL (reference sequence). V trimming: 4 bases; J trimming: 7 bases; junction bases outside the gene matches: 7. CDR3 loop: CASSRPAGGPNEQFF. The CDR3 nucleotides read TGTGCCAGCAGCCGTCCAGCGGGAGGGCCGAATGAGCAGTTCTTC.

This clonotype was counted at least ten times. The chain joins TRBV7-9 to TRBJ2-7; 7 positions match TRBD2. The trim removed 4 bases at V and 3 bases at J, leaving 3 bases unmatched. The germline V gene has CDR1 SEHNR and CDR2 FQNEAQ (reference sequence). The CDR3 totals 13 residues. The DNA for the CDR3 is TGTGCCAGCAGCTGGGGGGGATTCTACGAGCAGTACTTC. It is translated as CASSWGGFYEQYF.

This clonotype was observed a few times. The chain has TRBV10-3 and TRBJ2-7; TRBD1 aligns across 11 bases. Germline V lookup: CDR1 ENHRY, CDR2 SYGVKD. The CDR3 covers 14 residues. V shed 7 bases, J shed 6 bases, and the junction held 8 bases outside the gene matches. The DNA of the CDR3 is TGTGCCATCACCCGGGACAGGGGGGTTAGCGAGCAGTACTTC. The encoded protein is CAITRDRGVSEQYF.

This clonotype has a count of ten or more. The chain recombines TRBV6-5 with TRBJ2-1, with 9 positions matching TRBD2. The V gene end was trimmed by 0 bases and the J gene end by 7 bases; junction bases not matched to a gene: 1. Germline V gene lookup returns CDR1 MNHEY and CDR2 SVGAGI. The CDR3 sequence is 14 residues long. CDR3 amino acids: CASSYSTSGNEQFF. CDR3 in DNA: TGTGCCAGCAGTTACTCAACTAGCGGGAATGAGCAGTTCTTC.

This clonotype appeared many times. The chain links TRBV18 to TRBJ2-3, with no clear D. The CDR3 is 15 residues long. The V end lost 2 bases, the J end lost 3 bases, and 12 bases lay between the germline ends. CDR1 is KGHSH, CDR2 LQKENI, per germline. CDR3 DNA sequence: TGTGCCAGCTCACCAATCGCCAAGCTAACAGATACGCAGTATTTT. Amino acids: CASSPIAKLTDTQYF.

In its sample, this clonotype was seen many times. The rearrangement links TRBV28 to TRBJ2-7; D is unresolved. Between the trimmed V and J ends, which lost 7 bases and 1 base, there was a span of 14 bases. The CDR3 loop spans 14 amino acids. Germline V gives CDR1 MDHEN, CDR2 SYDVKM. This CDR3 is CASNSFGWSYEQYF. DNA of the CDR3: TGTGCCAGCAACTCCTTCGGCTGGTCCTACGAGCAGTACTTC.

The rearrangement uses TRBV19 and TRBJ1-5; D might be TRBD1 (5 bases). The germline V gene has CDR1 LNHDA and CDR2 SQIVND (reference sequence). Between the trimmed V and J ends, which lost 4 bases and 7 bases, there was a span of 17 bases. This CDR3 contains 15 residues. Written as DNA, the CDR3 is TGTGCCAGTAGTAGGGGGGAGGCAGGCACGCAGCCCCAGCATTTT. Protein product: CASSRGEAGTQPQHF.

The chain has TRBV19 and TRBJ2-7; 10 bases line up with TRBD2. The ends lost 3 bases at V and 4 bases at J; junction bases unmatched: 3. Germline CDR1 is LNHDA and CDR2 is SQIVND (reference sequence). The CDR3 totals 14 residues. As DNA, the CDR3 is TGTGCCAGTAGTATCTCTAGCGGGAGTTACGAGCAGTACTTC. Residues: CASSISSGSYEQYF.

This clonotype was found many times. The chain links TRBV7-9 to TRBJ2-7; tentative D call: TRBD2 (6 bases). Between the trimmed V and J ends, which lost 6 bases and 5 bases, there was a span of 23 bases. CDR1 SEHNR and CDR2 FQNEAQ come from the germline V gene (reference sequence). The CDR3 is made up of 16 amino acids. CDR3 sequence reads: CASSVPPDGSRNEQYF. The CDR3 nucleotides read TGTGCCAGCAGTGTCCCCCCTGACGGGAGTAGGAACGAGCAGTACTTC.

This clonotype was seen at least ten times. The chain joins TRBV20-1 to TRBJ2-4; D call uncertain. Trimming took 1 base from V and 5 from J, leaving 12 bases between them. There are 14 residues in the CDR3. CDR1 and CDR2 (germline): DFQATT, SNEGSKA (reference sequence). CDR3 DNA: TGCAGTGCTAGAGGAATACCAAAAGAAAACATTCAGTACTTC. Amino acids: CSARGIPKENIQYF.

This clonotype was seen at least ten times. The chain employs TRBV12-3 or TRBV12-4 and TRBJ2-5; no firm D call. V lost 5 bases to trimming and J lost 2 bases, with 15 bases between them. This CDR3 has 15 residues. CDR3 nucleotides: TGTGCCAGCAGTCCCGGGCATCCCAAGCAAGAGACCCAGTACTTC. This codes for CASSPGHPKQETQYF.

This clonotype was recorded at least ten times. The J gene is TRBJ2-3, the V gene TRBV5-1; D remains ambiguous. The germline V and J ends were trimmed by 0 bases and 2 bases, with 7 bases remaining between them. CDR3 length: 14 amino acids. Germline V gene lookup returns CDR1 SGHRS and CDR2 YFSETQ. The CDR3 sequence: CASSLEQITDTQYF. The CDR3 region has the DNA TGCGCCAGCAGCTTGGAACAAATCACAGATACGCAGTATTTT.

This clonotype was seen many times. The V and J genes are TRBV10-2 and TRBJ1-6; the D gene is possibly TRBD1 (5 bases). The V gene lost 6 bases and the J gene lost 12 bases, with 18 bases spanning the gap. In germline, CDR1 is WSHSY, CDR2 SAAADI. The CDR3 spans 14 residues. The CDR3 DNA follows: TGCGCCAGCAGGGACGGAGGACAAGCAAGACCCCTCCACTTT. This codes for CASRDGGQARPLHF.

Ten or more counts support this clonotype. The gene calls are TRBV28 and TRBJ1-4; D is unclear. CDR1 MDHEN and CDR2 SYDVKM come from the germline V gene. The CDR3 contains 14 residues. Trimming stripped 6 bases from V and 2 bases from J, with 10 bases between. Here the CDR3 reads CASSPSGTNEKLFF. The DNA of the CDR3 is TGTGCCAGCAGCCCGTCGGGGACTAATGAAAAACTGTTTTTT.

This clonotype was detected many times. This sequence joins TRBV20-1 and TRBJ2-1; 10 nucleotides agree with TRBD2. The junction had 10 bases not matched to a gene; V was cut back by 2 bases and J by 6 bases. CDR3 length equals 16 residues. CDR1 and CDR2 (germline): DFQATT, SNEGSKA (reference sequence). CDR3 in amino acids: CSARPFPGLASNEQFF. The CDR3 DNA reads TGCAGTGCTAGACCTTTCCCGGGACTAGCGAGCAATGAGCAGTTCTTC.

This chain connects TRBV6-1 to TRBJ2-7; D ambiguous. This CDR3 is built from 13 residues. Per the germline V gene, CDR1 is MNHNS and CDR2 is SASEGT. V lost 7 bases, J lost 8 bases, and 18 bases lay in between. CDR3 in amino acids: CASNPVGTHKQYF. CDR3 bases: TGTGCCAGCAACCCGGTTGGCACCCACAAGCAGTACTTC.

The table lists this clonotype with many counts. In DNA form, the CDR3 reads TGTGCCAGCAGTCCTTTCTTCCCAGACAATGAGCAGTTCTTC. It translates to CASSPFFPDNEQFF. This chain uses TRBV28 with TRBJ2-1; D not resolved. Trimming removed 5 bases from V and 5 bases from J, with 13 bases in between. CDR3 length: 14 residues. Germline V gene data show CDR1 as MDHEN and CDR2 as SYDVKM.

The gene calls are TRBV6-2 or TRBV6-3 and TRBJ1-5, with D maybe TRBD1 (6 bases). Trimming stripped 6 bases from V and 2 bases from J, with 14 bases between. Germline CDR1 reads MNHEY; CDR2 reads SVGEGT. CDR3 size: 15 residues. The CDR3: CASRTGGHGNQPQHF. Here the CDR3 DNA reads TGTGCCAGCAGAACGGGGGGACATGGCAATCAGCCCCAGCATTTT.

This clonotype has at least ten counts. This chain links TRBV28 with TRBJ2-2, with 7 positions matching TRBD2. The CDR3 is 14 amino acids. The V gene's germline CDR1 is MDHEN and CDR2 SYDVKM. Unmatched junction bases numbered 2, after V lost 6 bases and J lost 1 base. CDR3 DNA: TGTGCCAGCAGGACTAGCTGGAACACCGGGGAGCTGTTTTTT. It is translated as CASRTSWNTGELFF. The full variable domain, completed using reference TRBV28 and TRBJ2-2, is DVKVTQSSRYLVKRTGEKVFLECVQDMDHENMFWYRQDPGLGLRLIYFSYDVKMKEKGDIPEGYSVSREKKERFSLILESASTNQTSMYLCASRTSWNTGELFFGEGSRLTVL.

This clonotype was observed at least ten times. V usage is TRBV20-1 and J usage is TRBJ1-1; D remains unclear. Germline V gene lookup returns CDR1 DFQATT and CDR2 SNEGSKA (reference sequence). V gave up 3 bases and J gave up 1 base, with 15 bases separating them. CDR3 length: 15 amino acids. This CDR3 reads CSARASGRSNTEAFF. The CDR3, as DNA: TGCAGTGCTAGGGCCAGCGGACGTTCGAACACTGAAGCTTTCTTT.

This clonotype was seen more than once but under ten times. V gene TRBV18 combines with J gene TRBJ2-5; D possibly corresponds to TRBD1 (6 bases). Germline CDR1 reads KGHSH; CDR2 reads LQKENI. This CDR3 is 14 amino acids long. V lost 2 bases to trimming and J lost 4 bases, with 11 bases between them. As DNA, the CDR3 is TGTGCCAGCTCACCAGGCAGAGGGGGAGAGACCCAGTACTTC. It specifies CASSPGRGGETQYF.

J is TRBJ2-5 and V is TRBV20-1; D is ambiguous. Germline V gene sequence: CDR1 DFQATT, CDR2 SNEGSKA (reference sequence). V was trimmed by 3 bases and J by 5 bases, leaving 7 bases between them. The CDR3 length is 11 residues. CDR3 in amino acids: CSASISETQYF. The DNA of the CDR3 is TGCAGTGCTAGTATTAGCGAGACCCAGTACTTC.

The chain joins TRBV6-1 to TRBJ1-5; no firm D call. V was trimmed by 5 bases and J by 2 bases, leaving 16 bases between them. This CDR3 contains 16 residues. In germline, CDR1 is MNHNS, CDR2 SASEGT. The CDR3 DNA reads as TGTGCCAGCAGTTCCCAGCCACCGGAGGGCAATCAGCCCCAGCATTTT. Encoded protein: CASSSQPPEGNQPQHF.

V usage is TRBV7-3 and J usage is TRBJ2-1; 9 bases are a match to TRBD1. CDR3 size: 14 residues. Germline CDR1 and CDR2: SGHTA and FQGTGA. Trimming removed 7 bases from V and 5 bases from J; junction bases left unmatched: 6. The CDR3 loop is CASNSGTGNNEQFF. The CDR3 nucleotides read TGTGCCAGCAATTCCGGGACAGGGAACAATGAGCAGTTCTTC.

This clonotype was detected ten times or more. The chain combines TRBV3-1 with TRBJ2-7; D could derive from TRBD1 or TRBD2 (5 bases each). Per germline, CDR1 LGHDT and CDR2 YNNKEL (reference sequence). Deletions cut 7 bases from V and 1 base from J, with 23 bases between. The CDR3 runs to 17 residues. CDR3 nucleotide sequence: TGTGCCAGCATCAATCCGCGCCGGGGCGGTCGATCCTACGAGCAGTACTTC. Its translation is CASINPRRGGRSYEQYF.

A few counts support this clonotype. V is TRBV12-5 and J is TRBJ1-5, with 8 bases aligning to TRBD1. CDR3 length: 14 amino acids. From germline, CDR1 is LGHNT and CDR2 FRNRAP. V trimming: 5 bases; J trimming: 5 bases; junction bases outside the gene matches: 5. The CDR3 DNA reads TGTGCTAGTGGTAACGGACAGGGCGATCAGCCCCAGCATTTT. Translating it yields CASGNGQGDQPQHF.

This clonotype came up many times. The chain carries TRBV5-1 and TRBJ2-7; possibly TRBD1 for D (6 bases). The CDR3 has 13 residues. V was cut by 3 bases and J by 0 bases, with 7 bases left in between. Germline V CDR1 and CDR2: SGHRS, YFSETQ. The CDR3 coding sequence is TGCGCCAGCAGCTGGGACAACTCCTACGAGCAGTACTTC. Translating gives CASSWDNSYEQYF.

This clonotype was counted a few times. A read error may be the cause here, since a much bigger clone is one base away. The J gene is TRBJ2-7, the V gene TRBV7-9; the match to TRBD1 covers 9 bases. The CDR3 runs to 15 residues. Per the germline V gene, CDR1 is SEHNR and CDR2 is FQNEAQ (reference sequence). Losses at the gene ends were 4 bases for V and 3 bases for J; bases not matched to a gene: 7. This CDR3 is CASSSKQGAIYEQYF. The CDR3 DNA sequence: TGTGCCAGCAGCTCTAAACAGGGGGCGATCTACGAGCAGTACTTC.

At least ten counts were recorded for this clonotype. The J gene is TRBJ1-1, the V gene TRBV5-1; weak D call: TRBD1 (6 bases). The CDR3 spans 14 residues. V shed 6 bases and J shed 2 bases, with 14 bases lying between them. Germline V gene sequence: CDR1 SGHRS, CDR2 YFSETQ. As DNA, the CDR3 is TGCGCCAGCACCACAGGGATGAGAAACACTGAAGCTTTCTTT. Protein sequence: CASTTGMRNTEAFF.

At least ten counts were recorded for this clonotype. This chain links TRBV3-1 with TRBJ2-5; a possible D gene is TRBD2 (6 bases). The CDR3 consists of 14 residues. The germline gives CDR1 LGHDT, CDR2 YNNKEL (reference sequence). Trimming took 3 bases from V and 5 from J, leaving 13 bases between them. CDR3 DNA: TGTGCCAGCAGCCATTCGGGACTTGCTGAGACCCAGTACTTC. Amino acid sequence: CASSHSGLAETQYF.